This entry lists 26 T cell receptor beta chains sequenced from one sample in a study of PD-1 blockade in classical Hodgkin lymphoma. With no exception, relapse followed autologous stem cell transplantation in all patients, and brentuximab vedotin exposure varied. Profiling relied on immunoSEQ multiplex PCR, and the TCRdb table lists in-frame clones only, not all of them. The repertoire holds 100,000 or so clones, with approximately 90% as singletons. The material was peripheral blood mononuclear cells (PBMCs), obtained before the second cycle of nivolumab. These receptors were obtained from a human donor with classical Hodgkin lymphoma.

V usage is TRBV5-1 and J usage is TRBJ2-2; D remains unclear. The germline V gene has CDR1 SGHRS and CDR2 YFSETQ. Deletions cut 5 bases from V and 0 bases from J, with 8 bases between. The CDR3 runs 14 residues. CDR3 in DNA: TGCGCCAGCAGTCGGGCAGCGAACACCGGGGAGCTGTTTTTT. Encoded protein: CASSRAANTGELFF.

The chain joins TRBV11-2 to TRBJ2-3, with 10 bases lining up with TRBD2. With 0 bases clipped from V and 2 bases from J, the junction kept 5 bases outside the gene matches. The CDR3 loop spans 17 amino acids. Germline V gene lookup returns CDR1 SGHAT and CDR2 FQNNGV. CDR3 nucleotide sequence: TGTGCCAGCAGCTTAGATAAACTAGCGGGGCTCACAGATACGCAGTATTTT. Translating gives CASSLDKLAGLTDTQYF. The full variable domain, its missing parts supplied by reference TRBV11-2 and TRBJ2-3, is EAGVAQSPRYKIIEKRQSVAFWCNPISGHATLYWYQQILGQGPKLLIQFQNNGVVDDSQLPKDRFSAERLKGVDSTLKIQPAKLEDSAVYLCASSLDKLAGLTDTQYFGPGTRLTVL.

The V call is TRBV19, the J call TRBJ1-2; TRBD1 might be the D (5 bases). Trimming left V 5 bases short and J 8 bases short, with 15 bases between. Germline CDR1 LNHDA, CDR2 SQIVND (reference sequence). CDR3 size: 13 residues. The CDR3 nucleotides are TGTGCCAGTAGTCCCACAGGCAGGTACGGCTACACCTTC. This encodes CASSPTGRYGYTF.

The chain recombines TRBV5-1 with TRBJ1-1; 8 bases match TRBD1. The CDR3 loop spans 18 amino acids. The germline V gene encodes CDR1 SGHRS and CDR2 YFSETQ. J lost 2 bases, V lost 2 bases, and 14 bases had no gene match. This CDR3 reads CASSLQGQASPRNTEAFF. The CDR3 nucleotides are TGCGCCAGCAGCTTACAGGGACAGGCATCACCCCGTAACACTGAAGCTTTCTTT.

Written as DNA, the CDR3 is TGTGCCAGCAGCTCGGGACAGGGAAGAGGCACCATATATTTT. This encodes CASSSGQGRGTIYF. The chain recombines TRBV7-3 with TRBJ1-3; 9 bases align to TRBD1. V shed 4 bases, J shed 9 bases, and the junction held 7 bases outside the gene matches. CDR1 and CDR2 (germline): SGHTA, FQGTGA. The CDR3 is made up of 14 amino acids. Supplemented by reference TRBV7-3 and TRBJ1-3, the full variable domain reads GAGVSQTPSNKVTEKGKYVELRCDPISGHTALYWYRQSLGQGPEFLIYFQGTGAADDSGLPNDRFFAVRPEGSVSTLKIQRTERGDSAVYLCASSSGQGRGTIYFGEGSWLTVV.

V and J are TRBV6-4 and TRBJ2-1; TRBD2 agrees at 9 bases. Germline CDR1 reads MRHNA; CDR2 reads SNTAGT. V gave up 0 bases and J gave up 7 bases; unmatched junction bases: 4. The CDR3 runs to 15 residues. CDR3 loop: CASSDSSSGANEQFF. As DNA, the CDR3 is TGTGCCAGCAGTGACTCGTCTAGCGGGGCGAATGAGCAGTTCTTC.

The chain couples TRBV30 to TRBJ2-3; 8 positions agree with TRBD2. CDR1 GTSNPN and CDR2 SVGIG come from the germline V gene (reference sequence). Unmatched junction bases numbered 1, after V lost 5 bases and J lost 0 bases. The CDR3 runs 13 residues. The CDR3 reads CAWAGGSTDTQYF. CDR3 nucleotide sequence: TGTGCCTGGGCGGGGGGAAGCACAGATACGCAGTATTTT.

The DNA for the CDR3 is TGCGCCAGCAGCTTAAACCCGGGACAGAGAATTGGGGCCAACGTCCTGACTTTC. The encoded protein is CASSLNPGQRIGANVLTF. The V call is TRBV5-1, the J call TRBJ2-6; 7 positions match TRBD1. Germline CDR1 is SGHRS and CDR2 is YFSETQ. Trimming removed 2 bases from V and 3 bases from J; junction bases left unmatched: 11. The CDR3 is 18 residues long.

The chain employs TRBV30 and TRBJ1-1; D is possibly TRBD1 (6 bases). CDR3 length: 12 residues. V lost 8 bases to trimming and J lost 4 bases, with 14 bases between them. The V gene's germline CDR1 is GTSNPN and CDR2 SVGIG (reference sequence). This CDR3 reads CARGRGITEAFF. The CDR3 nucleotides read TGTGCCCGGGGGAGGGGGATCACTGAAGCTTTCTTT. The complete variable domain, with remaining parts taken from reference TRBV30 and TRBJ1-1, reads SQTIHQWPATLVQPVGSPLSLECTVEGTSNPNLYWYRQAAGRGLQLLFYSVGIGQISSEVPQNLSASRPQDRQFILSSKKLLLSDSGFYLCARGRGITEAFFGQGTRLTVV.

The chain carries TRBV9 and TRBJ1-1, with D possibly being TRBD1 (5 bases). V dropped 2 bases and J dropped 3 bases, with 5 bases sitting between them. The germline V gene encodes CDR1 SGDLS and CDR2 YYNGEE. This CDR3 is built from 12 residues. The DNA for the CDR3 is TGTGCCAGCAGCGTGGGGGACACTGAAGCTTTCTTT. It codes for CASSVGDTEAFF.

The genes are TRBV10-2 and TRBJ1-4, with 9 bases that match TRBD1. The J segment lost 7 bases and the V segment lost 6 bases, leaving 9 bases of the junction unmatched. CDR1 and CDR2 (germline): WSHSY, SAAADI. CDR3 length: 15 amino acids. The CDR3 DNA reads as TGCGCCAGCAGCCCTGAACAGGGGGCGCGTGAAAAACTGTTTTTT. Its translation: CASSPEQGAREKLFF.

CDR3 amino acids: CSVWRGPNTEAFF. CDR3 DNA sequence: TGCAGCGTTTGGAGGGGACCGAACACTGAAGCTTTCTTT. The chain links TRBV29-1 to TRBJ1-1; D possibly corresponds to TRBD1 (5 bases). In germline, CDR1 is SQVTM, CDR2 ANQGSEA. Trimming removed 5 bases at V and 1 base at J, with 11 bases between. The CDR3 loop spans 13 amino acids.

About this clone itself: This same CDR3 is encoded by further DNA sequences in the sample. This chain joins TRBV5-4 and TRBJ2-3; D remains ambiguous. CDR3 length equals 13 residues. Trimming left V 0 bases short and J 0 bases short, with 2 bases between. Germline V lookup: CDR1 SGHNT, CDR2 YYREEE (reference sequence). The CDR3 DNA reads TGTGCCAGCAGCTTGGCTAGCACAGATACGCAGTATTTT. This encodes CASSLASTDTQYF.

This chain joins TRBV7-8 and TRBJ2-7, with 10 bases that match TRBD1. Trimming cost V 2 bases and J 2 bases; bases outside gene matches: 6. The CDR3 is 16 residues long. The germline V gene encodes CDR1 SGHVS and CDR2 FQNEAQ. The DNA for the CDR3 is TGTGCCAGCAGCTTACATCCGGGACAGGGGCCCTACGAGCAGTACTTC. The encoded protein is CASSLHPGQGPYEQYF. Drawing the rest from reference TRBV7-8 and TRBJ2-7, the complete variable domain is GAGVSQSPRYKVAKRGQDVALRCDPISGHVSLFWYQQALGQGPEFLTYFQNEAQLDKSGLPSDRFFAERPEGSVSTLKIQRTQQEDSAVYLCASSLHPGQGPYEQYFGPGTRLTVT.

This chain uses TRBV30 with TRBJ1-4, with TRBD1 as a possible D gene (6 bases). Germline values: CDR1 GTSNPN, CDR2 SVGIG (reference sequence). Trimming took off 0 bases at V and 7 bases at J, with 12 bases between the two ends. The CDR3 has 14 amino acids. CDR3 sequence (DNA): TGTGCCTGGAGTGTTCGGGTCAGGGGTGAAAAACTGTTTTTT. It yields the protein CAWSVRVRGEKLFF.

This chain uses TRBV5-1 with TRBJ2-3; D is uncertain. In germline, CDR1 is SGHRS, CDR2 YFSETQ. The CDR3 spans 15 residues. V was trimmed by 0 bases and J by 0 bases, leaving 8 bases between them. The CDR3 nucleotides read TGCGCCAGCAGCTTGGTACAGACTAGCACAGATACGCAGTATTTT. Translating gives CASSLVQTSTDTQYF.

The chain carries TRBV7-9 and TRBJ2-3, with 8 bases matching TRBD2. Germline assignment: CDR1 SEHNR and CDR2 FQNEAQ (reference sequence). The CDR3 loop spans 17 amino acids. V shed 3 bases and J 0 bases; nucleotides not matched to a gene: 8. The CDR3 region is CASSLGKAGVSTDTQYF. CDR3 DNA: TGTGCCAGCAGCTTGGGCAAAGCGGGGGTTAGCACAGATACGCAGTATTTT.

The chain uses TRBV11-3 and TRBJ2-5; 7 bases are a match to TRBD2. There are 15 residues in the CDR3. V shed 5 bases, J shed 2 bases, and the junction held 8 bases outside the gene matches. Germline V gene sequence: CDR1 SGHNT, CDR2 YENEEA. The CDR3 DNA follows: TGTGCCAGCAGCAGCCGGGACGGGGGGCAAGAGACCCAGTACTTC. Its protein product is CASSSRDGGQETQYF.

This chain links TRBV4-1 with TRBJ1-2; D ambiguous. Trimming removed 0 bases from V and 5 bases from J, with 13 bases in between. Germline CDR1 and CDR2: MGHRA and YSYEKL. This CDR3 is 15 amino acids long. CDR3 in amino acids: CASSQEFLGRYGYTF. CDR3 nucleotides: TGCGCCAGCAGCCAAGAATTTCTAGGCCGGTATGGCTACACCTTC.

The gene calls are TRBV11-2 and TRBJ2-7; D perhaps matches TRBD2 (5 bases). The ends were cut back, 1 base at V and 0 bases at J, with 16 bases in the middle. CDR3 length: 17 residues. Germline CDR1 SGHAT, CDR2 FQNNGV. CDR3 region: CASSLGLSPGSSYEQYF. CDR3 nucleotides: TGTGCCAGCAGCTTAGGGTTGTCGCCGGGGAGCTCCTACGAGCAGTACTTC.

The chain uses TRBV19 and TRBJ2-7; 10 bases agree with TRBD1. V lost 2 bases, J lost 5 bases, and 6 bases stayed unmatched. The CDR3 loop spans 15 amino acids. Germline V lookup: CDR1 LNHDA, CDR2 SQIVND (reference sequence). CDR3 nucleotides: TGTGCCAGTAGTATAAGAAGGGACAGGGGCAACGAGCAGTACTTC. It specifies CASSIRRDRGNEQYF.

This clone was seen only once. The rearrangement joins TRBV9 to TRBJ1-2; D remains unclear. Per the germline V gene, CDR1 is SGDLS and CDR2 is YYNGEE. CDR3 length: 17 residues. V dropped 1 base and J dropped 5 bases, with 21 bases sitting between them. For the CDR3, the DNA is TGTGCCAGCAGCGTATGGCAGAAAGGAGGTCAGACTTATGGCTACACCTTC. It encodes CASSVWQKGGQTYGYTF.

The chain carries TRBV2 and TRBJ1-5; D is unresolved. Trimming pared 3 bases from V and 1 base from J, leaving 7 bases between. The CDR3 totals 14 residues. Germline V lookup: CDR1 SNHLY, CDR2 FYNNEI. The CDR3 region is CASSDTDSNQPQHF. The CDR3 coding sequence is TGTGCCAGCAGTGATACAGACAGCAATCAGCCCCAGCATTTT.

The J gene is TRBJ2-7, the V gene TRBV18; 9 bases match TRBD1. The CDR3 totals 14 residues. J gave up 7 bases and V 2 bases, and 6 bases lay outside the gene matches. Germline assignment: CDR1 KGHSH and CDR2 LQKENI. The CDR3 here is CASSPGGTGLEQYF. The CDR3 coding sequence is TGTGCCAGCTCACCAGGAGGGACAGGGCTTGAGCAGTACTTC.

J is TRBJ2-7 and V is TRBV13; D is possibly TRBD2 (6 bases). Germline loops: CDR1 PRHDT, CDR2 FYEKMQ (reference sequence). V lost 2 bases and J 0 bases, leaving 14 bases between the germline ends. The CDR3 length is 16 residues. The CDR3 protein is CASSLHYGGDSYEQYF. For the CDR3, the DNA is TGTGCCAGCAGCTTACATTATGGCGGGGACTCCTACGAGCAGTACTTC.

The CDR3 DNA is TGTGCCAGCAGCTTATGGGGTGGGAGCTCCTGGGAGCAGTACTTC. Encoded protein: CASSLWGGSSWEQYF. V gene TRBV5-4 combines with J gene TRBJ2-7; TRBD2 might be the D (5 bases). Germline CDR1 reads SGHNT; CDR2 reads YYREEE (reference sequence). CDR3 length: 15 amino acids. Trimming took 2 bases from V and 7 from J, leaving 19 bases between them.